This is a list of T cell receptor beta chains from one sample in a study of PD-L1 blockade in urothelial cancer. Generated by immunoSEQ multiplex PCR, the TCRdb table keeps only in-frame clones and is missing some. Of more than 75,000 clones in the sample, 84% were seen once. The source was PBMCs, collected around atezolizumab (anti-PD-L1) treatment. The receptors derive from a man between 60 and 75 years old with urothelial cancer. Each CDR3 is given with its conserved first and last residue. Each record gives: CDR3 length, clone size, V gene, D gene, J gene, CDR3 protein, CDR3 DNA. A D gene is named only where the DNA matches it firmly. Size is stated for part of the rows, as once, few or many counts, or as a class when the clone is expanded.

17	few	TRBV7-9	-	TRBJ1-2	CASSLLITGGANYGYTF	TGTGCCAGCAGCTTACTTATTACCGGAGGAGCTAACTATGGCTACACCTTC
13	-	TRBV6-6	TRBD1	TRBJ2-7	CASSRDRSYEQYF	TGTGCCAGCAGCAGGGACAGATCCTACGAGCAGTACTTC
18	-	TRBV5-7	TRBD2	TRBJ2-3	CASSLQSGRGYSTDTQYF	TGTGCCAGCAGCTTGCAAAGCGGGAGGGGGTATAGCACAGATACGCAGTATTTT
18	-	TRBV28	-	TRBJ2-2	CASSFGQKVVLNTGELFF	TGTGCCAGCAGTTTTGGACAGAAAGTTGTTTTGAACACCGGGGAGCTGTTTTTT
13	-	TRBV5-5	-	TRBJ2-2	CASSWGGAGELFF	TGTGCCAGCAGCTGGGGGGGCGCCGGGGAGCTGTTTTTT
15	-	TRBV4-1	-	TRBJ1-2	CASSQGVQGGYGYTF	TGCGCCAGCAGCCAAGGTGTACAGGGAGGGTATGGCTACACCTTC
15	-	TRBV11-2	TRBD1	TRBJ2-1	CASSKGTESYNEQFF	TGTGCCAGCAGCAAAGGGACAGAATCTTACAATGAGCAGTTCTTC
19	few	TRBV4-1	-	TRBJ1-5	CASSQDTMRGAPQDQPQHF	TGCGCCAGCAGCCAAGATACGATGCGTGGGGCACCGCAGGATCAGCCCCAGCATTTT
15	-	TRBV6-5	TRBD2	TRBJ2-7	CASTPTGGGPDEQYF	TGTGCCAGCACCCCCACGGGCGGGGGACCGGACGAGCAGTACTTC
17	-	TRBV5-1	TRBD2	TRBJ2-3	CASSPSWTSGSTDTQYF	TGCGCCAGCAGCCCTTCATGGACTAGCGGGAGCACAGATACGCAGTATTTT